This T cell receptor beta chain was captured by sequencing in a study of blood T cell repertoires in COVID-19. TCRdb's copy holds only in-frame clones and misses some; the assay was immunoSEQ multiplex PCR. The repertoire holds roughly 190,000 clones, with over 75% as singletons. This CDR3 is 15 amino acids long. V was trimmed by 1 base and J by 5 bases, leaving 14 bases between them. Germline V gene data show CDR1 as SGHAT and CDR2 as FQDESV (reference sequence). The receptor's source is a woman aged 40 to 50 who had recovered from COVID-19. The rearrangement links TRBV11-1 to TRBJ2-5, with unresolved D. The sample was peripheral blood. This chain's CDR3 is CASSLVVGSVETQYF. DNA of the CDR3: TGTGCCAGCAGCTTAGTGGTGGGCAGTGTGGAGACCCAGTACTTC.